This TCR beta chain was recorded in a study of CD8 T cells in ankylosing spondylitis. Quantitative 5'-RACE was performed with molecular barcodes, and it yielded the TCR beta libraries. From the 5' RACE reads, TCRdb called clonotypes with MiXCR, one entry per CDR3 protein. This table holds about 390,000 distinct CDR3 sequences, about a fifth found once. V was shortened by 0 bases and J by 6 bases, with 9 bases between the two germline ends. Germline CDR1 is SGDLS and CDR2 is YYNGEE. The CDR3 sequence is 14 residues long. Overall study results and limits: Peripheral blood samples showed relatively rare disease-linked clones, and these clones were CD8+. One TCR beta motif, made up of seven to nine highly homologous variants, appeared characteristic of ankylosing spondylitis blood. Significant enrichment of disease-linked clones was reported in matched ankylosing spondylitis synovial fluid.

This clonotype was seen more than once but under ten times. Its target is unknown. This TCR was recovered from a male donor with ankylosing spondylitis. The rearrangement uses TRBV9 and TRBJ2-2; no clear D. The sequencing sample was made of blood, either unsorted or a sorted T cell fraction (not recorded which). CDR3 amino acids: CASSVAFGAGELFF. The CDR3 nucleotides read TGTGCCAGCAGCGTAGCTTTTGGGGCCGGGGAGCTGTTTTTT.